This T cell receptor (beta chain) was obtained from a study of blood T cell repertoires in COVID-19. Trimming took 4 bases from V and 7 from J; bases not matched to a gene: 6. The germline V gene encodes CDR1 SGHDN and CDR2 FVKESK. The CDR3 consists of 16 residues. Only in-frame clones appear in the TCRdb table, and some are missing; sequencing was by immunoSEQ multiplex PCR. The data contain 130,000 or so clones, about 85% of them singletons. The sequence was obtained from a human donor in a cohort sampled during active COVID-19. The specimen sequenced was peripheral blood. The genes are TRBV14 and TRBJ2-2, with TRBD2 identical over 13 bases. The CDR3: CASSRGLAGVIGELFF. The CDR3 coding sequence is TGTGCCAGCAGCCGAGGACTAGCGGGAGTGATCGGGGAGCTGTTTTTT. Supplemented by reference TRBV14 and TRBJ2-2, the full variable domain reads EAGVTQFPSHSVIEKGQTVTLRCDPISGHDNLYWYRRVMGKEIKFLLHFVKESKQDESGMPNNRFLAERTGGTYSTLKVQPAELEDSGVYFCASSRGLAGVIGELFFGEGSRLTVL.